These 23 T cell receptor beta chains were all obtained from the same sample, sequenced in a study of blood T cell repertoires in COVID-19. Repertoires were generated with immunoSEQ multiplex PCR, while TCRdb's copy carries only in-frame clones and drops some. The table records about 270,000 clones, 88% of them present only once. The sample comprised PBMCs or T cells enriched from blood (not recorded which). All receptors come from a woman aged 45 to 65 who had recovered from COVID-19.

The genes are TRBV27 and TRBJ2-3, with 9 bases aligning to TRBD1. Germline-derived CDR1 and CDR2 are MNHEY and SMNVEV (reference sequence). V shed 1 base and J 2 bases; nucleotides not matched to a gene: 7. This CDR3 has 17 amino acids. In nucleotides, the CDR3 is TGTGCCAGCAGTTTATATTGGGACAGGGAGTACACAGATACGCAGTATTTT. Protein sequence: CASSLYWDREYTDTQYF.

This clone turned up a few times. The genes are TRBV4-1 and TRBJ2-7, with a tentative D call TRBD1 (6 bases). CDR1 and CDR2 (germline): MGHRA, YSYEKL. The length of the CDR3 is 16 residues. V lost 1 base to trimming and J lost 4 bases, with 17 bases between them. CDR3 DNA sequence: TGCGCCAGCAGCCAAGTGCCAGGGGATCCCACTTACGAGCAGTACTTC. It yields the protein CASSQVPGDPTYEQYF.

The genes are TRBV5-8 and TRBJ2-3; maybe TRBD2 (5 bases). CDR3 length: 14 amino acids. The germline gives CDR1 SGHTS, CDR2 YDEGEE. V dropped 1 base and J dropped 4 bases, with 10 bases sitting between them. The CDR3 sequence is CASSLPGGPDTQYF. In DNA form, the CDR3 reads TGTGCCAGCAGCTTGCCGGGCGGGCCAGATACGCAGTATTTT.

The V gene is TRBV7-6, the J gene TRBJ2-1; 7 bases align to TRBD2. Germline CDR1 reads SGHVS; CDR2 reads FNYEAQ. The CDR3 consists of 15 residues. Trimming took 5 bases from V and 0 from J; bases not matched to a gene: 4. The CDR3 sequence is CASSPLAASYNEQFF. CDR3 bases: TGTGCCAGCAGCCCGCTAGCGGCCTCCTACAATGAGCAGTTCTTC.

This chain uses TRBV18 with TRBJ2-5; D is unclear. Germline V gene sequence: CDR1 KGHSH, CDR2 LQKENI. The CDR3 covers 13 residues. V lost 0 bases to trimming and J lost 5 bases, with 7 bases between them. The CDR3 sequence is CASSPPSVETQYF. CDR3 coding DNA: TGTGCCAGCTCACCACCCAGTGTGGAGACCCAGTACTTC.

The chain uses TRBV28 and TRBJ1-1; tentatively, D is TRBD1 (5 bases). Trimming shortened V by 7 bases and J by 0 bases, and 15 bases separated the two germline ends. Per the germline V gene, CDR1 is MDHEN and CDR2 is SYDVKM. The CDR3 sequence is 15 residues long. The CDR3 nucleotides read TGTGCCAGCACCCAAAGGAAGGGGATGAACACTGAAGCTTTCTTT. Translation: CASTQRKGMNTEAFF.

J is TRBJ2-3 and V is TRBV2; D uncertain. CDR3 length: 11 residues. V lost 6 bases and J lost 2, with 3 bases in between. From germline, CDR1 is SNHLY and CDR2 FYNNEI. CDR3 protein: CASRLTDTQYF. The DNA for the CDR3 is TGTGCCAGCAGACTCACAGATACGCAGTATTTT.

This clone was seen once. The J gene is TRBJ2-7, the V gene TRBV14; 10 bases agree with TRBD2. The CDR3 has 17 amino acids. CDR1 is SGHDN, CDR2 FVKESK, per germline. V lost 4 bases, J lost 1 base, and 10 bases stayed unmatched. CDR3 coding DNA: TGTGCCAGCAGCCCCGAGGTAGCGGGAGGCCTTTCCTACGAGCAGTACTTC. It specifies CASSPEVAGGLSYEQYF. Full variable domain (outside the CDR3, taken from reference TRBV14 and TRBJ2-7): EAGVTQFPSHSVIEKGQTVTLRCDPISGHDNLYWYRRVMGKEIKFLLHFVKESKQDESGMPNNRFLAERTGGTYSTLKVQPAELEDSGVYFCASSPEVAGGLSYEQYFGPGTRLTVT.

V is TRBV7-2 and J is TRBJ1-1; D gene unclear. V gave up 4 bases and J gave up 1 base, with 7 bases separating them. The CDR3 sequence is 13 residues long. The germline gives CDR1 SGHTA, CDR2 FQGNSA. As DNA, the CDR3 is TGTGCCAGCAGCTCACTCTGGAACACTGAAGCTTTCTTT. It encodes CASSSLWNTEAFF.

The chain carries TRBV7-8 and TRBJ2-1, with 8 bases lining up with TRBD1. The CDR3 loop spans 15 amino acids. Germline CDR1 SGHVS, CDR2 FQNEAQ. V lost 5 bases, J lost 0 bases, and 3 bases stayed unmatched. The CDR3 loop is CASSMDRDSYNEQFF. CDR3 nucleotide sequence: TGTGCCAGCAGCATGGACAGGGACTCCTACAATGAGCAGTTCTTC.

This clone has a handful of counts. This sequence joins TRBV4-2 and TRBJ1-4; TRBD1 aligns across 9 bases. V trimming: 2 bases; J trimming: 10 bases; junction bases outside the gene matches: 8. Germline CDR1 and CDR2: LGHNA and YNFKEQ. This CDR3 has 15 residues. This chain's CDR3 is CASSQSGTGLGKLFF. For the CDR3, the DNA is TGTGCCAGCAGCCAATCCGGGACAGGGTTGGGAAAACTGTTTTTT.

The V gene is TRBV11-2, the J gene TRBJ2-5, with a possible D match to TRBD1 (5 bases). V lost 5 bases to trimming and J lost 1 base, with 11 bases between them. Germline V gene data show CDR1 as SGHAT and CDR2 as FQNNGV. The CDR3 contains 14 residues. CDR3 DNA: TGTGCCAGCAGCGCGACAGTTCCCCAAGAGACCCAGTACTTC. It is translated as CASSATVPQETQYF.

J is TRBJ2-7 and V is TRBV29-1; 11 bases are a match to TRBD1. Trimming took 7 bases from V and 4 from J; bases not matched to a gene: 6. The CDR3 sequence is 13 residues long. Germline values: CDR1 SQVTM, CDR2 ANQGSEA. CDR3 in DNA: TGCAGCGCCCTGGGACAGGGGGATTACGAGCAGTACTTC. It specifies CSALGQGDYEQYF.

The CDR3 DNA follows: TGTGCCAGCAGCCCCGGACTAGCGGGAGTGAACGGGGAGCTGTTTTTT. It is translated as CASSPGLAGVNGELFF. The V and J genes are TRBV6-2 or TRBV6-3 and TRBJ2-2; TRBD2 matches at 13 bases. The CDR3 has 16 amino acids. Germline V CDR1 and CDR2: MNHEY, SVGEGT. The J segment lost 7 bases and the V segment lost 6 bases, leaving 8 bases of the junction unmatched.

This clone was observed a few times. The chain has TRBV11-2 and TRBJ1-1, with D possibly TRBD1 on 5 matching bases. Deletions cut 5 bases from V and 10 bases from J, with 17 bases between. This CDR3 spans 13 amino acids. The germline V gene encodes CDR1 SGHAT and CDR2 FQNNGV. The CDR3 loop is CASSLRGVLPAFF. The CDR3 nucleotides read TGTGCCAGCAGCCTCCGGGGGGTACTCCCAGCTTTCTTT.

The chain recombines TRBV28 with TRBJ1-1, with 7 nucleotides matching TRBD1. Germline V CDR1 and CDR2: MDHEN, SYDVKM. With V trimmed by 7 bases and J by 2 bases, 10 bases remained unmatched. CDR3 length: 15 residues. Here the CDR3 reads CASTRQGIKNTEAFF. The CDR3 nucleotides read TGTGCCAGCACCCGACAGGGTATAAAAAACACTGAAGCTTTCTTT.

This chain joins TRBV25-1 and TRBJ2-7; D gene ambiguous. The germline V and J ends were trimmed by 2 bases and 0 bases, with 11 bases remaining between them. The CDR3 has 15 residues. CDR1 MGHDK and CDR2 SYGVNS come from the germline V gene. This CDR3 is CASSEPRRGSYEQYF. The CDR3 DNA sequence: TGTGCCAGCAGTGAACCAAGGAGAGGCTCCTACGAGCAGTACTTC.

The chain couples TRBV7-3 to TRBJ2-3; 8 bases align to TRBD1. The CDR3 is made up of 15 amino acids. CDR1 and CDR2 from the germline V gene are SGHTA and FQGTGA. After removal of 5 bases from V and 2 bases from J, the junction contained 6 bases not matched to a gene. CDR3 residues: CASSRTGLHTDTQYF. The CDR3 DNA reads TGTGCCAGCAGCCGGACAGGGCTACACACAGATACGCAGTATTTT.

The chain recombines TRBV5-4 with TRBJ2-1; D not certain. The CDR3 is 16 residues long. The germline V gene encodes CDR1 SGHNT and CDR2 YYREEE (reference sequence). V lost 0 bases to trimming and J lost 1 base, with 11 bases between them. In DNA, the CDR3 is TGTGCCAGCAGCTTGGGTGGCAGCGAATCCTACAATGAGCAGTTCTTC. It encodes CASSLGGSESYNEQFF.

V gene TRBV24-1 combines with J gene TRBJ2-1, with TRBD2 matching 11 bases. The trim removed 3 bases at V and 6 bases at J, leaving 6 bases unmatched. Looked up from germline, CDR1 is KGHDR and CDR2 is SFDVKD. The CDR3 loop spans 16 amino acids. For the CDR3, the DNA is TGTGCCACCAGTGATCGTAGCGGGAGGGCCGGCAATGAGCAGTTCTTC. Translation gives CATSDRSGRAGNEQFF.

This clone was seen a handful of times. The chain links TRBV30 to TRBJ2-7; D might be TRBD2 (6 bases). Between the trimmed V and J ends, which lost 1 base and 1 base, there was a span of 11 bases. The CDR3 contains 14 residues. Germline V gene data show CDR1 as GTSNPN and CDR2 as SVGIG (reference sequence). The CDR3 nucleotides read TGTGCCTGGAGTGAGGGCGGGGCTTCCTACGAGCAGTACTTC. Protein product: CAWSEGGASYEQYF.

V usage is TRBV30 and J usage is TRBJ1-6; 7 bases agree with TRBD1. Germline trimming cut 7 bases from V and 6 bases from J; bases unmatched to any gene: 6. In germline, CDR1 is GTSNPN, CDR2 SVGIG (reference sequence). The length of the CDR3 is 13 residues. For the CDR3, the DNA is TGTGCCTTGACGGGACAGATTAATTCACCCCTCCACTTT. Its translation is CALTGQINSPLHF. The full variable domain, its missing parts supplied by reference TRBV30 and TRBJ1-6, is SQTIHQWPATLVQPVGSPLSLECTVEGTSNPNLYWYRQAAGRGLQLLFYSVGIGQISSEVPQNLSASRPQDRQFILSSKKLLLSDSGFYLCALTGQINSPLHFGNGTRLTVT.

The gene calls are TRBV29-1 and TRBJ2-5; possible D gene TRBD2, 6 bases. The CDR3 runs to 13 residues. CDR1 SQVTM and CDR2 ANQGSEA come from the germline V gene. V lost 1 base, J lost 5 bases, and 11 bases lay in between. CDR3 region: CSVEGRVGETQYF. CDR3 DNA sequence: TGCAGCGTTGAAGGGAGGGTGGGGGAGACCCAGTACTTC.